The source of this T cell receptor (beta chain) is a study of T cell responses to AZD1222 COVID-19 vaccine (dated by TCRdb to the early 2020s). A note on the overall study: AZD1222 recipients with second doses at about 4 weeks or about 12 weeks were pooled, because spike-specific TCR depth and breadth did not differ between schedules. Trial participants were enrolled by age into 18-55, 56-69 and 70-plus year subgroups, with approximately 150, 30 and 60 TCR-sequenced participants respectively. TCR sequencing covered approximately 230 trial participants: about 210 given two doses of AZD1222 and about 26 given two doses of MenACWY control vaccine.

Turning to this clone: Its antigen target is currently unknown. Within one base of it there is no much larger clone, and no base qualities were kept.

General study outcomes and caveats: Epitopes outside the regions mutated in the B.1.351 and B.1.1.7 variants were reportedly recognized by nearly half of the unique spike-specific TCRs. Spike-specific TCR breadth and depth rose significantly after two AZD1222 doses compared with day 0 and with MenACWY recipients. Participants were mostly white British, with more females than males. The authors suggested clonal diversity may have been underestimated. Conclusions about previously exposed vaccinees were limited because only five to seven AZD1222 recipients were SARS-CoV-2 seropositive at baseline. Because no day 14 peak-response samples were available, repertoires were characterized only after the peak T cell response. In the small 56-69-year group, the increase in depth fell short of significance, most likely because of low power. CD4 TCRs associated with the vaccine covered the entire spike protein, and the dominant responses were in regions 160-218 and 743-854.

The CDR3 regions of human TCRbeta chains were analyzed by immunosequencing. Turning to the authors' computational methods: TCRs in the repertoires were compared against a reference library of SARS-CoV-2-specific TCRs that had been generated with the MIRA antigen-specificity platform. Breadth meant the fraction of unique TCRs that were SARS-CoV-2-associated, whereas depth meant the fraction of total T cells that were SARS-CoV-2-associated. Using the MIRA data, each spike-specific TCR was assigned both to the spike region to which the TCR was reactive and to a CD4 or CD8 class. Log10-transformed breadth and depth values were compared by one-way ANOVA with Sidak's multiple comparisons tests. TCRdb took over this immuneACCESS table, retaining in-frame rearrangements with V and J assigned. Such tables are incomplete; in checked studies, under half of the missing clones stem from an unresolved V gene, and the remainder is unexplained. Clonal size and the V and J genes are those of that table, whereas D and trimming came from the DNA. The sample profile shows 120,000 or so clones; more than 80% of them were found once. The leading ten clones occupy about 3.1% of the sample.

Sample time point, as interpreted from the label and publication: baseline before first vaccination. Vaccinee samples were obtained from the UK trials COV001 and COV002, which included a single-blind randomized controlled phase 2/3 trial of AZD1222 (ChAdOx1 nCoV-19) in healthy adults. For TCRbeta chain sequencing, PBMC samples from trial participants were taken at day 0 and at day 28 after the second dose. The TCR originated in an adult in good health. Sequences were derived from peripheral blood, sampled on day 0 of AZD1222 vaccination.

The CDR3 has the sequence CSARNTEAFF. The nucleotide sequence is TGCAGTGCCCGGAACACTGAAGCTTTCTTT. This chain joins TRBV20-1 to TRBJ1-1, with the D segment identity uncertain. There are 10 amino acids in the CDR3, from cysteine to phenylalanine inclusive. The only DNA kept is the CDR3, 30 bases in frame from the first base. V sheds 6 bases and J sheds 1 base, leaving 3 bases between their ends. For CDR1 and CDR2, the germline V gene (reference sequence) lists DFQATT and SNEGSKA.